These T cell receptor beta chains were read from a single sample in a study of beta chain features in type 1 diabetes. Only in-frame clones appear in the TCRdb table, and some are missing; sequencing was by immunoSEQ multiplex PCR. The data contain around 140,000 clones, around 9% of them singletons. The specimen was central memory CD4+ T cells from blood. These receptor sequences come from a man aged 25 to 40 with type 1 diabetes. Both conserved end residues are part of each CDR3. D genes are given only for firm matches. Only part of the rows carry a size: once, few, many, or a class if the clone is expanded.

DNA: TGTGCCAGCAGCCGGGAGGGGTATAGCAATCAGCCCCAGCATTTT
CDR3: CASSREGYSNQPQHF
D: .
size: .
J: TRBJ1-5
V: TRBV5-6

DNA: TGTGCCAGCTCACCACCGCAAGGGGGCCCGAATCAGCCCCAGCATTTT
CDR3: CASSPPQGGPNQPQHF
D: TRBD1
size: few
J: TRBJ1-5
V: TRBV18

DNA: TGTGCCAGCAGTTCTAGCTCCCGGGGCAATGAGCAGTTCTTC
CDR3: CASSSSSRGNEQFF
D: .
size: few
J: TRBJ2-1
V: TRBV27

DNA: TGTGCCAGTAGTACCGTAGCGGGGGTCTCCTACGAGCAGTACTTC
CDR3: CASSTVAGVSYEQYF
D: TRBD2
size: once
J: TRBJ2-7
V: TRBV19

DNA: TGTGCCAGCAGTTCTACTCCGGGACTAGCGGTTCAAGAGACCCAGTACTTC
CDR3: CASSSTPGLAVQETQYF
D: TRBD2
size: .
J: TRBJ2-5
V: TRBV28

DNA: TGTGCCAGCAGATCAGCGGGGGGCTTGATCACCCAGTACTTC
CDR3: CASRSAGGLITQYF
D: TRBD2
size: few
J: TRBJ2-5
V: TRBV6-1

DNA: TGTGCCAGCAGCAAAACGTGGCGGGGGGGCCTGGAAGAAGAGACCCAGTACTTC
CDR3: CASSKTWRGGLEEETQYF
D: .
size: .
J: TRBJ2-5
V: TRBV21-1

DNA: TGCAGCGTCACGGGGAACAGGGACGGCACTGAAGCTTTCTTT
CDR3: CSVTGNRDGTEAFF
D: .
size: .
J: TRBJ1-1
V: TRBV29-1

DNA: TGTGCCATATATTCTAGACAGGGCTCCTACAATGAGCAGTTCTTC
CDR3: CAIYSRQGSYNEQFF
D: TRBD1
size: few
J: TRBJ2-1
V: TRBV7-2

DNA: TGTGCCAGCAGCTTATTCGGGGTATCAGGCAATGAGCAGTTCTTC
CDR3: CASSLFGVSGNEQFF
D: .
size: .
J: TRBJ2-1
V: TRBV7-8

DNA: TGTGCCAGCAGCTTGGGAGGGATCGACAATGAGCAGTTCTTC
CDR3: CASSLGGIDNEQFF
D: .
size: many
J: TRBJ2-1
V: TRBV5-6

DNA: TGTGCCAGCTCATCGATGGACAGGGGCACTGAAGCTTTCTTT
CDR3: CASSSMDRGTEAFF
D: TRBD1
size: few
J: TRBJ1-1
V: TRBV18

DNA: TGCAGCGTGAGGGACACCCTAAGCACAGATACGCAGTATTTT
CDR3: CSVRDTLSTDTQYF
D: .
size: .
J: TRBJ2-3
V: TRBV29-1

DNA: TGTGCCAGCAGCCCCACGGGACAGGGCTACGAGCAGTACTTC
CDR3: CASSPTGQGYEQYF
D: TRBD1
size: .
J: TRBJ2-7
V: TRBV6-5

DNA: TGTGCCAGCAGCGGGACTAGCGGGCGATTATTCTTC
CDR3: CASSGTSGRLFF
D: TRBD2
size: few
J: TRBJ2-1
V: TRBV7-9

DNA: TGTGCCAGCAGCCAGGGGTATAGCAATCAGCCCCAGCATTTT
CDR3: CASSQGYSNQPQHF
D: .
size: .
J: TRBJ1-5
V: TRBV7-6

DNA: TGTGCCAGCAGCGTAGGTCCATCTGGAAACACCATATATTTT
CDR3: CASSVGPSGNTIYF
D: .
size: .
J: TRBJ1-3
V: TRBV9

DNA: TGTGCCAGCAGCGGGGCGGCTAGCGGGGGGGCAGATACGCAGTATTTT
CDR3: CASSGAASGGADTQYF
D: TRBD2
size: .
J: TRBJ2-3
V: TRBV7-8

DNA: TGTGCCAGCAGTTCAGAGGGAATTGGCAATCAGCCCCAGCATTTT
CDR3: CASSSEGIGNQPQHF
D: .
size: few
J: TRBJ1-5
V: TRBV27

DNA: TGTGCCAGCAGTTTCGGTTGGAATCAGCCCCAGCATTTT
CDR3: CASSFGWNQPQHF
D: .
size: .
J: TRBJ1-5
V: TRBV27

DNA: TGTGCTAGCAGCTACAGGGCAGACACCGGGGAGCTGTTTTTT
CDR3: CASSYRADTGELFF
D: .
size: few
J: TRBJ2-2
V: TRBV7-7

DNA: TGTGCCAGCAGCGTAGTGGGGGCGGATCGTGTTGAAGCTTTCTTT
CDR3: CASSVVGADRVEAFF
D: .
size: .
J: TRBJ1-1
V: TRBV9

DNA: TGTGCCAGCAGCTTCGGACAGGCCAATGAAAAACTGTTTTTT
CDR3: CASSFGQANEKLFF
D: TRBD1
size: few
J: TRBJ1-4
V: TRBV13

DNA: TGTGCCAGCAGATCAGGGGAAGGACCCTACGAGCAGTACTTC
CDR3: CASRSGEGPYEQYF
D: .
size: few
J: TRBJ2-7
V: TRBV6-5

DNA: TGTGCCAGCAGCCTACAAACTAGCGGAGCAGAGACCCAGTACTTC
CDR3: CASSLQTSGAETQYF
D: TRBD2
size: few
J: TRBJ2-5
V: TRBV9

DNA: TGTGCCAGCAGCTTAGGGACAGGGGAGCGGGTCACAGATACGCAGTATTTT
CDR3: CASSLGTGERVTDTQYF
D: TRBD1
size: .
J: TRBJ2-3
V: TRBV11-2

DNA: TGTGCCAGCAGTCAAGGACCGACTGGGACCCAGTACTTC
CDR3: CASSQGPTGTQYF
D: .
size: few
J: TRBJ2-5
V: TRBV2

DNA: TGTGCCAGCAGCCCCCGACTAGCGGGCTCCCAAGAGACCCAGTACTTC
CDR3: CASSPRLAGSQETQYF
D: TRBD2
size: few
J: TRBJ2-5
V: TRBV7-8

DNA: TGTGCCTGGAGTGTTATCGACGGTACGGGGGAGCAGTACTTC
CDR3: CAWSVIDGTGEQYF
D: .
size: few
J: TRBJ2-7
V: TRBV30

DNA: TGTGCCAGCAGCTTATCCGGGATAAGCTCCTACGAGCAGTACTTC
CDR3: CASSLSGISSYEQYF
D: .
size: few
J: TRBJ2-7
V: TRBV7-2

DNA: TGCAGCGCCGGGACTATCTACAATGAGCAGTTCTTC
CDR3: CSAGTIYNEQFF
D: TRBD2
size: few
J: TRBJ2-1
V: TRBV29-1

DNA: TGCGCCAGCACAGCGGGGTCCGGGGCCCAGTACTTC
CDR3: CASTAGSGAQYF
D: TRBD2
size: few
J: TRBJ2-5
V: TRBV10-2

DNA: TGTGCCTGGAGTGGTCAGGCGAATGGCTACACCTTC
CDR3: CAWSGQANGYTF
D: .
size: few
J: TRBJ1-2
V: TRBV30

DNA: TGTGCCAGCAGCGCCCGCGGTCCCGGCGAGCAGTACTTC
CDR3: CASSARGPGEQYF
D: .
size: .
J: TRBJ2-7
V: TRBV5-4

DNA: TGCGCCAGCAGCTTGGGGGACAGTTCCTACGAGCAGTACTTC
CDR3: CASSLGDSSYEQYF
D: TRBD1
size: few
J: TRBJ2-7
V: TRBV5-1

DNA: TGTGCCAGCAGCACAAGCGGGGGCAATCAGCCCCAGCATTTT
CDR3: CASSTSGGNQPQHF
D: .
size: .
J: TRBJ1-5
V: TRBV7-9